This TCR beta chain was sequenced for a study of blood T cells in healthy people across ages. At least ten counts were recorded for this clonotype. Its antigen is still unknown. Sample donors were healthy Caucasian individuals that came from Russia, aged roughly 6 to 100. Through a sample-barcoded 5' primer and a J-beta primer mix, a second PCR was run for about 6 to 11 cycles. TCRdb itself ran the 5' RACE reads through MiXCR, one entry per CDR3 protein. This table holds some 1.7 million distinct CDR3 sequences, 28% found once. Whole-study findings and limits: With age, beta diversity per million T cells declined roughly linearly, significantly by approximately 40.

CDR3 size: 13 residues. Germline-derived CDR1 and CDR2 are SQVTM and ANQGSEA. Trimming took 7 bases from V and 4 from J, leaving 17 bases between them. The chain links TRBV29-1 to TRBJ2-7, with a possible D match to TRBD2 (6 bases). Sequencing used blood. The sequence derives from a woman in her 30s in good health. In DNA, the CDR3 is TGCAGCGCCGGGGGTACCCTCAGTTACGAGCAGTACTTC. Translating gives CSAGGTLSYEQYF.